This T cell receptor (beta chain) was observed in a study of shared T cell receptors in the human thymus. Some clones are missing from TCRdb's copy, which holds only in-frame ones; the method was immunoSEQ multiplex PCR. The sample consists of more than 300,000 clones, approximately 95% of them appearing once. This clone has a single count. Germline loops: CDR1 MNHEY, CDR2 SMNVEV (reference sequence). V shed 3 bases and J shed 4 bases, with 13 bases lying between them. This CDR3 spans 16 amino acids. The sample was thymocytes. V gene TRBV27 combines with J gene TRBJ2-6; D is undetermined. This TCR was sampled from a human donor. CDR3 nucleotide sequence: TGTGCCAGCAGTTTTATAGGGCGTGAGGGGGCCAACGTCCTGACTTTC. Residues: CASSFIGREGANVLTF. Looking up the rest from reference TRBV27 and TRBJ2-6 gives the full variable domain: EAQVTQNPRYLITVTGKKLTVTCSQNMNHEYMSWYRQDPGLGLRQIYYSMNVEVTDKGDVPEGYKVSRKEKRNFPLILESPSPNQTSLYFCASSFIGREGANVLTFGAGSRLTVL.